The sequence of this T cell receptor (beta chain) was determined in a study of T cell responses to AZD1222 COVID-19 vaccine. General observations from the study: Clonal diversity may have been underestimated, and the donors were mostly white British, with more females than males. Spike-specific TCR breadth and depth were elevated following two AZD1222 doses.

The protocol was immunoSEQ multiplex PCR, while the TCRdb copy is restricted to in-frame clones and leaves out a portion. The sample holds about 120,000 clones, roughly 92% seen once. This clone was seen a single time. The antigen is unknown. The clonotype originates from an adult in good health. Sample: peripheral blood, taken on day 0 of AZD1222 vaccination.

The CDR3 here is CASLGAGGQETQYF. The CDR3 DNA is TGTGCCAGCCTGGGAGCGGGGGGCCAAGAGACCCAGTACTTC. V usage is TRBV30 and J usage is TRBJ2-5; 9 nucleotides align to TRBD2. The V gene's germline CDR1 is GTSNPN and CDR2 SVGIG (reference sequence). The trim removed 8 bases at V and 1 base at J, leaving 8 bases unmatched. The CDR3 covers 14 residues.